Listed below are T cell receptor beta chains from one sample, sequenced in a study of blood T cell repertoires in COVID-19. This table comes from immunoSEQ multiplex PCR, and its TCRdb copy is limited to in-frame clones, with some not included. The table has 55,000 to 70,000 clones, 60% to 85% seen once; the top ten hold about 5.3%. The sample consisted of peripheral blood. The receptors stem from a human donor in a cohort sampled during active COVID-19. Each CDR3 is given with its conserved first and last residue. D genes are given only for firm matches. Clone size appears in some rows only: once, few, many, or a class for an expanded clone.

TGTGCCAGCAGCCTAAGAGGTCAAGAGGTGCAGTACTTC CASSLRGQEVQYF NA TRBV3-1/TRBV3-2 13 TRBJ2-7 NA
TGTGCCAGCAGCTCACTAGCGGGGAAAGAGACCCAGTACTTC CASSSLAGKETQYF NA TRBV7-8 14 TRBJ2-5 TRBD2
TGTGCCAGCAGCCCCTTCAATCTGGACAGTGGTGGCTACACCTTC CASSPFNLDSGGYTF NA TRBV7-3 15 TRBJ1-2 NA
TGTGCCAGCAGCTTAAACAGGGCGCGGAACACTGAAGCTTTCTTT CASSLNRARNTEAFF NA TRBV7-3 15 TRBJ1-1 NA
TGTGCCAGTAGTCCTCTACCTTCTGGGGCCAACGTCCTGACTTTC CASSPLPSGANVLTF NA TRBV19 15 TRBJ2-6 NA
TGTGCCAGCAGTTACTCCACTCCGGGGAAAGAACTGTTTTTT CASSYSTPGKELFF NA TRBV6-5 14 TRBJ1-4 NA
TGTGCCAGCGGATCCCCACAGGGTTTCAACTATGGCTACACCTTC CASGSPQGFNYGYTF NA TRBV27 15 TRBJ1-2 NA
TGCGCCAGCAGCCAGGACAAGACAGGGGTGGATGGCTACACCTTC CASSQDKTGVDGYTF NA TRBV4-3 15 TRBJ1-2 TRBD1
TGTGCCTCCGGGACAGGGTGGGTCACCGGGGAGCTGTTTTTT CASGTGWVTGELFF NA TRBV19 14 TRBJ2-2 TRBD1
TGCAGCGTTGTCAGGGGAGACACTGAAGCTTTCTTT CSVVRGDTEAFF NA TRBV29-1 12 TRBJ1-1 NA
TGTGCCAGCAGTTGGACGGCGGGAGGGCTCACAGATACGCAGTATTTT CASSWTAGGLTDTQYF NA TRBV9 16 TRBJ2-3 TRBD2
TGTGCCATCAGTGGGGACTGGAACTATGGCTACACCTTC CAISGDWNYGYTF NA TRBV10-3 13 TRBJ1-2 NA
TGTGCCAGCTCACAGCCGGGACACTGGAACACCGGGGAGCTGTTTTTT CASSQPGHWNTGELFF NA TRBV18 16 TRBJ2-2 NA
TGTGCCAGCAGTACCCAGGGACAGGGGGCTTCTGGCTACACCTTC CASSTQGQGASGYTF NA TRBV27 15 TRBJ1-2 TRBD1
TGTGCCAGCAATCCCGGTGGGGGGGGGAAACCCCAGTACTTC CASNPGGGGKPQYF NA TRBV27 14 TRBJ2-5 TRBD2
TGTGCCAGCAGCCCGCCCACTAGTATCGCCTACGAGCAGTACTTC CASSPPTSIAYEQYF NA TRBV7-9 15 TRBJ2-7 NA
TGCGCCAGCAGCCAAGAGAGCGGTGGGGGGGAAGAGACCCAGTACTTC CASSQESGGGEETQYF NA TRBV4-3 16 TRBJ2-5 TRBD2
TGTGCCAGCAGTTTAGAACCACAGGGGGCGTCTAATGAAAAACTGTTTTTT CASSLEPQGASNEKLFF once TRBV28 17 TRBJ1-4 TRBD1
TGCGCCAGTAGCCCGACAGGGAAACTAGGCTACACCTTC CASSPTGKLGYTF NA TRBV19 13 TRBJ1-2 TRBD1
TGTGCCAGTAGTCCAGCGGGGGTTTACGAGCAGTACTTC CASSPAGVYEQYF NA TRBV19 13 TRBJ2-7 TRBD2
TGTGCCAGCAGTGAGAGACAGGGCGGTTGGAGGTCCTGGGACGAGCAGTACTTC CASSERQGGWRSWDEQYF NA TRBV2 18 TRBJ2-7 TRBD1
TGTGCCAGCAGCTCACAGGGTCGCAATCAGCCCCAGCATTTT CASSSQGRNQPQHF few TRBV5-4 14 TRBJ1-5 NA
TGTGCCAGCAGTTTGCTTATCGGAGGAAATTCACCCCTCCACTTT CASSLLIGGNSPLHF NA TRBV27 15 TRBJ1-6 NA
TGCGCCAGCAGCAAGACCGGACAGGGGGCATCGTATGGAACTAATGAAAAACTGTTTTTT CASSKTGQGASYGTNEKLFF NA TRBV5-1 20 TRBJ1-4 TRBD1
TGCGCCAGCAGCGCCTACAGGGGGCACACTGAAGCTTTCTTT CASSAYRGHTEAFF NA TRBV5-1 14 TRBJ1-1 TRBD1
TGCGCCAGCAGCTTAGCGGGAGTCTCCTACGAGCAGTACTTC CASSLAGVSYEQYF few TRBV5-1 14 TRBJ2-7 TRBD2
TGTGCCAGCACAAAAACCGGACATCCGAACACCGGGGAGCTGTTTTTT CASTKTGHPNTGELFF NA TRBV27 16 TRBJ2-2 NA
TGTGCCAGTAGTATGTCACCCAGTCTGGTAACTGAAGCTTTCTTT CASSMSPSLVTEAFF NA TRBV19 15 TRBJ1-1 NA
TGTGCCAGCAGCCCCAAGATAGCGGGGGGGTTACCGTACGAGCAGTACTTC CASSPKIAGGLPYEQYF NA TRBV7-2 17 TRBJ2-7 TRBD2
TGTGCCAGCTCTGACTGGGGGGGTAATAGGAACTATGGCTACACCTTC CASSDWGGNRNYGYTF NA TRBV7-9 16 TRBJ1-2 NA
TGCAGCGCTCCGAACTCGCTGGGGGGTGAGCAGTACTTC CSAPNSLGGEQYF NA TRBV29-1 13 TRBJ2-7 NA
TGTGCCAGCAGCTTTAGGGGGCCGGACTATGGCTACACCTTC CASSFRGPDYGYTF NA TRBV5-6 14 TRBJ1-2 TRBD1
TGTGCCTGGAGTGCTGATGGCCCCCGCTACGAGCAGTACTTC CAWSADGPRYEQYF NA TRBV30 14 TRBJ2-7 NA
TGTGCCAGCAGTCCCGGGACAGTCTGGCGAGGGGACGGCCCTGGGGCCAACGTCCTGACTTTC CASSPGTVWRGDGPGANVLTF NA TRBV28 21 TRBJ2-6 TRBD1